Given below is one T cell receptor beta chain in context. These data are taken from a study of technical replicates of blood from a few donors. Sequencing was performed with immunoSEQ multiplex PCR; in TCRdb, only in-frame clones are kept and a portion is missing. The table has about 72,000 clones, approximately 92% seen once. Germline CDR1 SGHNT, CDR2 YYREEE (reference sequence). This CDR3 has 15 residues. V was clipped by 2 bases and J by 1 base, with 12 bases between them. This receptor was identified in a human donor in good health. The chain carries TRBV5-4 and TRBJ2-5; tentative D call: TRBD1 (6 bases). Sequenced sample: T cells isolated from PBMCs. CDR3 loop: CASSLTGIFQETQYF. Here the CDR3 DNA reads TGTGCCAGCAGCTTAACAGGGATCTTCCAAGAGACCCAGTACTTC.